Given below is one T cell receptor beta chain in context. The sample comes from a study of blood T cell repertoires in COVID-19. CDR1 and CDR2 from the germline V gene are MNHEY and SVGEGT. V shed 5 bases and J 6 bases; nucleotides not matched to a gene: 6. This CDR3 contains 14 residues. Assay: immunoSEQ multiplex PCR; the TCRdb copy retains only in-frame clones and omits some. The sample contains about 46,000 clones, 86% of which appear only once. Clinical history as reported by participants underpinned cohort assignment. The sequence was obtained from a woman in her forties or fifties who had recovered from COVID-19. The chain is built from TRBV6-2 or TRBV6-3 and TRBJ1-5; 8 bases match TRBD1. The specimen was PBMCs or T cells enriched from blood (not recorded which). This chain's CDR3 is CASSGQGLVQPQHF. The CDR3 DNA follows: TGTGCCAGCAGTGGACAGGGACTTGTTCAGCCCCAGCATTTT.